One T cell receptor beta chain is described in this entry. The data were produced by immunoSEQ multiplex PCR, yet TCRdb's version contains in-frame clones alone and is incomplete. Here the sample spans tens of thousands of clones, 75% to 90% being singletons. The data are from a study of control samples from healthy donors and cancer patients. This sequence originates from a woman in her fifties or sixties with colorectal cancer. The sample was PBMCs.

CDR3 bases: TGTGCCAGCAGTGTAGAGGGCAAAAACATTCAGTACTTC. Its translation is CASSVEGKNIQYF. The chain has TRBV2 and TRBJ2-4, with D maybe TRBD2 (5 bases). Per the germline V gene, CDR1 is SNHLY and CDR2 is FYNNEI. The V end lost 4 bases, the J end lost 3 bases, and 7 bases lay between the germline ends. This CDR3 spans 13 amino acids.